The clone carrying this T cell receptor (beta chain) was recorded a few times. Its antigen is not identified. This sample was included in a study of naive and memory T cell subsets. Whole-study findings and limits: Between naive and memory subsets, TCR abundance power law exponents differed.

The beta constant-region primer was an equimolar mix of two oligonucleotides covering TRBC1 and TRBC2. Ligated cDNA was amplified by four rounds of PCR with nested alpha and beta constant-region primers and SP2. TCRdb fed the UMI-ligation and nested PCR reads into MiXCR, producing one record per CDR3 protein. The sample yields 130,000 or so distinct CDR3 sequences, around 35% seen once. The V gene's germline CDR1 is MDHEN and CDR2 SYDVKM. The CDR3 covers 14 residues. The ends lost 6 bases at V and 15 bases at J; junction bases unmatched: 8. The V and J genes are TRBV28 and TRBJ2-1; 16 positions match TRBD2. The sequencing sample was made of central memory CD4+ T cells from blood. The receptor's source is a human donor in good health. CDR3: CASRPGLAGGGPFF. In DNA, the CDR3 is TGTGCCAGCAGACCGGGACTAGCGGGAGGGGGGCCGTTCTTC.